What follows describes a single T cell receptor (beta chain). The target antigen is unknown. The sample belongs to a study of T cells after yellow fever vaccination. Overall study context: Preparing low-cell-number fractions relied on SMART-Seq v4 Ultra Low Input. Whole-study findings and limits: After the booster, approximately 96% of CD4 and approximately 90% of CD8 primary-response clones were re-detected.

The TCR cDNA carried a universal primer site and UMIs from 5'RACE template switching. MiXCR, run by TCRdb on the 5' RACE reads, gives a single entry per CDR3 protein. This table holds some 130,000 distinct CDR3 sequences, 5% to 8% found once. The CDR3 sequence is 18 residues long. J gave up 4 bases and V 4 bases, and 16 bases lay outside the gene matches. Germline V lookup: CDR1 SGHDT, CDR2 YYEEEE. This rearrangement joins TRBV5-6 to TRBJ2-2, with 7 bases that match TRBD1. This TCR was sampled from a man aged 25-45 years who received the YFV17D yellow fever vaccine. Material: CD4+ T cells sorted from PBMCs, obtained 10 days after the yellow fever booster vaccination. CDR3 residues: CASSRELLGGTSTGELFF. CDR3 in DNA: TGTGCCAGCAGCCGTGAGTTATTAGGGGGCACGAGCACCGGGGAGCTGTTTTTT.